This is a list of T cell receptor beta chains from one sample in a study of T cell responses to AZD1222 COVID-19 vaccine. Using immunoSEQ multiplex PCR, the repertoire was profiled, and TCRdb retains in-frame clones only, with some absent. Altogether some 130,000 clones are present, more than 75% being singletons, with the ten largest covering roughly 3.9%. The starting material was peripheral blood, obtained on day 0 of AZD1222 vaccination. The receptors derive from an adult in good health. CDR3s include the opening cysteine and the closing phenylalanine or tryptophan. The D gene is left open where the match is weak. Size tells how often a clone was seen (once, few, many) or the class of an expanded clone, and some rows leave it out.

j_gene,abundance,v_gene,d_gene,CDR3aa,CDR3nt
TRBJ1-2,once,TRBV5-4,NA,CASSLTALTYGYTF,TGTGCCAGCAGCTTGACAGCGCTGACTTATGGCTACACCTTC
TRBJ2-2,NA,TRBV4-2,NA,CASSQDHGFEGNTGELFF,TGTGCCAGCAGCCAAGATCACGGATTCGAAGGAAACACCGGGGAGCTGTTTTTT
TRBJ2-3,NA,TRBV28,TRBD1,CASSYGTGGTDTQYF,TGTGCCAGCAGTTATGGGACAGGGGGAACAGATACGCAGTATTTT
TRBJ1-2,NA,TRBV19,NA,CASTITGGNDYGYTF,TGTGCCAGTACAATCACCGGGGGGAATGACTATGGCTACACCTTC
TRBJ1-5,NA,TRBV2,NA,CASGGQKANQPQHF,TGTGCCAGCGGTGGGCAGAAAGCCAATCAGCCCCAGCATTTT
TRBJ1-3,NA,TRBV7-8,NA,CASSSPGSSGNTIYF,TGTGCCAGCAGCTCGCCGGGATCCTCTGGAAACACCATATATTTT
TRBJ2-2,NA,TRBV2,TRBD1,CASNRQGSHTGELFF,TGTGCCAGCAACCGACAGGGAAGTCACACCGGGGAGCTGTTTTTT
TRBJ1-6,NA,TRBV3-1/TRBV3-2,NA,CASSPGRGPVDSPLHF,TGTGCCAGCAGCCCCGGACGAGGGCCTGTCGATTCACCCCTCCACTTT
TRBJ2-2,NA,TRBV2,NA,CASIKEHTNTGELFF,TGTGCCAGCATCAAGGAACATACGAACACCGGGGAGCTGTTTTTT
TRBJ1-4,NA,TRBV28,TRBD1,CASRPDRGREKLFF,TGTGCCAGCAGACCGGACAGGGGGCGTGAAAAACTGTTTTTT
TRBJ1-4,NA,TRBV25-1,TRBD1,CASSDPGGGDEKLFF,TGTGCCAGCAGTGACCCAGGGGGCGGAGATGAAAAACTGTTTTTT
TRBJ1-4,once,TRBV7-9,NA,CASSLGGRTNEKLFF,TGTGCCAGCAGCTTAGGAGGGAGAACTAATGAAAAACTGTTTTTT
TRBJ1-5,NA,TRBV6-6,NA,CASSRAAYQPQHF,TGTGCCAGCAGTAGGGCAGCCTATCAGCCCCAGCATTTT
TRBJ1-1,NA,TRBV11-3,TRBD1,CASSLTQGTEAFF,TGTGCCAGCAGCTTAACACAGGGGACTGAAGCTTTCTTT